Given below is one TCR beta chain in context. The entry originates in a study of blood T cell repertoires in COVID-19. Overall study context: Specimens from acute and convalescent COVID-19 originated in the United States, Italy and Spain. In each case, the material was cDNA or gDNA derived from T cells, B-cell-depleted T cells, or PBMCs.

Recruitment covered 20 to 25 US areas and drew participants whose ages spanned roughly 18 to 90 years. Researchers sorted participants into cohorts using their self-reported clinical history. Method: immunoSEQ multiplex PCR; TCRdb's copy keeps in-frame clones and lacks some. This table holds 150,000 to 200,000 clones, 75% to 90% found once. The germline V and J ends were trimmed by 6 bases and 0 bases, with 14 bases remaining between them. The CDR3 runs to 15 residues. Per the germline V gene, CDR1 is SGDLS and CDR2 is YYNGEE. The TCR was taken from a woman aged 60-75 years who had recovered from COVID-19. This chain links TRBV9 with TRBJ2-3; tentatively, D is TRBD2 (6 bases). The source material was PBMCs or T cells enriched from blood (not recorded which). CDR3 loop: CASTPDGTSTDTQYF. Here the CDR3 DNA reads TGTGCCAGCACCCCCGACGGGACTAGCACAGATACGCAGTATTTT.